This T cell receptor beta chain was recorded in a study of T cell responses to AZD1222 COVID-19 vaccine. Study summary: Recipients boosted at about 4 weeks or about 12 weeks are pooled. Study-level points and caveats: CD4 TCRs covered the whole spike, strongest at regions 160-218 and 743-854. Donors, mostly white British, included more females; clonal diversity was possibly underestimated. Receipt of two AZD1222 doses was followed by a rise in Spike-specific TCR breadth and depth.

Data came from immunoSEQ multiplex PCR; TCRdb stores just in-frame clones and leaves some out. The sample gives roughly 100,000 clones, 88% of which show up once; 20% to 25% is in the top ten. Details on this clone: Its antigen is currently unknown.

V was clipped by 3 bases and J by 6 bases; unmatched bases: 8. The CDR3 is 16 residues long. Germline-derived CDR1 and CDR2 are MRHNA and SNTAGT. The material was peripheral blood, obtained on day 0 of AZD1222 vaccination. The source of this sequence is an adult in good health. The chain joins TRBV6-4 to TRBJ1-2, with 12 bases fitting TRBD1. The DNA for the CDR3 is TGTGCCAGCAGTGATTACGGGACAGGGGGCTACGATGGCTACACCTTC. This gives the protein CASSDYGTGGYDGYTF.